These 30 T cell receptor beta chains came from one sample sequenced in a study of identical twins. TCRdb re-called the 5' RACE reads through MiXCR, storing one row per CDR3 protein. Here the sample spans roughly 250,000 distinct CDR3 sequences, over 12% being singletons. The sequenced sample was memory (CD45RO+) T cells sorted from blood. These receptors came from a woman under 30 in good health.

Only a few counts were recorded for this clonotype. The chain joins TRBV5-1 to TRBJ1-1; TRBD1 matches at 8 bases. With 4 bases clipped from V and 5 bases from J, the junction kept 10 bases outside the gene matches. This CDR3 region has 15 residues. Germline lookup yields CDR1 SGHRS and CDR2 YFSETQ. CDR3 DNA: TGCGCCAGCAGCCTCCCGGCCAGGGGGCTTACTGAAGCTTTCTTT. Protein: CASSLPARGLTEAFF.

Only a few counts were recorded for this clonotype. The genes are TRBV5-1 and TRBJ2-1; D possibly corresponds to TRBD2 (5 bases). CDR1 and CDR2 (germline): SGHRS, YFSETQ. V dropped 4 bases and J dropped 4 bases, with 15 bases sitting between them. This CDR3 contains 15 residues. The CDR3, as DNA: TGCGCCAGCAGCCCAATAAGAGTAGCGTACAATGAGCAGTTCTTC. It specifies CASSPIRVAYNEQFF.

This chain links TRBV20-1 with TRBJ1-2; D remains unclear. Germline-derived CDR1 and CDR2 are DFQATT and SNEGSKA (reference sequence). The CDR3 consists of 13 residues. V was shortened by 6 bases and J by 5 bases, with 16 bases between the two germline ends. The DNA for the CDR3 is TGCAGTGCGAACGGACTGGGGTCTTATGGCTACACCTTC. Amino acid sequence: CSANGLGSYGYTF.

The chain recombines TRBV4-3 with TRBJ1-1; 7 bases are shared with TRBD1. Germline V gene sequence: CDR1 LGHNA, CDR2 YSLEER. V lost 4 bases and J lost 4; bases outside the gene matches: 9. CDR3 length equals 15 residues. The CDR3: CASSPTQTGSTEAFF. DNA for the CDR3: TGCGCCAGCAGCCCAACCCAGACAGGGTCCACTGAAGCTTTCTTT.

The rearrangement uses TRBV2 and TRBJ1-4; 9 positions match TRBD1. This CDR3 has 15 residues. The V segment lost 6 bases and the J segment 3 bases; nucleotides outside the gene matches: 5. Germline assignment: CDR1 SNHLY and CDR2 FYNNEI. The DNA for the CDR3 is TGTGCCAGCAGCCAACAGGGGGCGGCTAATGAAAAACTGTTTTTT. It is translated as CASSQQGAANEKLFF.

This chain connects TRBV10-3 to TRBJ1-5; no definite D call. Germline V CDR1 and CDR2: ENHRY, SYGVKD. With 0 bases removed from V and 4 bases from J, the gap between germline ends came to 13 bases. The CDR3 spans 16 residues. CDR3 bases: TGTGCCATCAGTGAGTCGGCGCAGGTAGGAAATCAGCCCCAGCATTTT. Protein: CAISESAQVGNQPQHF.

This sequence joins TRBV20-1 and TRBJ2-7; D possibly corresponds to TRBD2 (6 bases). Germline CDR1 is DFQATT and CDR2 is SNEGSKA (reference sequence). The CDR3 has 13 amino acids. The CDR3 coding sequence is TGCAGCGTCCAAGGGACTCCAACTTACGAGCAGTACTTC. This encodes CSVQGTPTYEQYF.

There are a few counts of this clonotype. The chain joins TRBV7-9 to TRBJ2-5, with 7 bases identical to TRBD1. The CDR3 consists of 14 residues. In germline, CDR1 is SEHNR, CDR2 FQNEAQ (reference sequence). V lost 8 bases and J lost 0; bases outside the gene matches: 6. In nucleotides, the CDR3 is TGTGCCAGCCGGGACAGACAGTACCAAGAGACCCAGTACTTC. Translated: CASRDRQYQETQYF.

This clonotype came up a few times. The chain is built from TRBV7-2 and TRBJ1-6, with D hard to call. The CDR3 sequence is 14 residues long. CDR1 SGHTA and CDR2 FQGNSA come from the germline V gene. Trimming cost V 6 bases and J 4 bases, with 10 bases left between them. The CDR3: CASSSGSYNSPLHF. In DNA form, the CDR3 reads TGTGCCAGCAGTTCAGGCAGTTATAATTCACCCCTCCACTTT. Drawing the rest from reference TRBV7-2 and TRBJ1-6, the complete variable domain is GAGVSQSPSNKVTEKGKDVELRCDPISGHTALYWYRQSLGQGLEFLIYFQGNSAPDKSGLPSDRFSAERTGGSVSTLTIQRTQQEDSAVYLCASSSGSYNSPLHFGNGTRLTVT.

This clonotype was seen a handful of times. The J gene is TRBJ1-5, the V gene TRBV4-1, with 9 positions matching TRBD1. CDR1 is MGHRA, CDR2 YSYEKL, per germline. The junction had 6 bases not matched to a gene; V was cut back by 0 bases and J by 3 bases. The CDR3 totals 17 residues. CDR3 amino acids: CASSQDAGQGFNQPQHF. The CDR3 nucleotides are TGCGCCAGCAGCCAAGACGCCGGACAGGGGTTCAATCAGCCCCAGCATTTT.

The CDR3 DNA reads as TGTGCCAGCAGATCCGGGTCCCTGCATACTGAAGCTTTCTTT. Its protein product is CASRSGSLHTEAFF. This chain links TRBV12-3 or TRBV12-4 with TRBJ1-1; D gene uncertain. V lost 6 bases and J lost 5, with 16 bases in between. This CDR3 has 14 amino acids.

This clonotype has only a few counts. The chain employs TRBV19 and TRBJ2-6, with no clear D. Trimming stripped 6 bases from V and 1 base from J, with 7 bases between. CDR1 and CDR2 (germline): LNHDA, SQIVND (reference sequence). This CDR3 has 14 residues. The CDR3, as DNA: TGTGCCAGTAGGAGTTATTCTGGGGCCAACGTCCTGACTTTC. Protein sequence: CASRSYSGANVLTF.

V gene TRBV6-4 combines with J gene TRBJ2-6, with 7 positions matching TRBD2. Germline CDR1 and CDR2: MRHNA and SNTAGT. V was clipped by 3 bases and J by 1 base; unmatched bases: 0. This CDR3 is built from 15 residues. The CDR3 sequence is CASSDSGSGANVLTF. CDR3 nucleotides: TGTGCCAGCAGTGATAGCGGGTCTGGGGCCAACGTCCTGACTTTC.

This clonotype was seen at least ten times. The V and J genes are TRBV12-3 or TRBV12-4 and TRBJ1-5, with 7 nucleotides matching TRBD1. The CDR3 loop spans 15 amino acids. Trimming took 6 bases from V and 2 from J; bases not matched to a gene: 7. In nucleotides, the CDR3 is TGTGCCAGCAGCACGGACAGGATGCGCAATCAGCCCCAGCATTTT. It is translated as CASSTDRMRNQPQHF.

This clonotype was detected only a few times. The V call is TRBV20-1, the J call TRBJ1-1; possible D gene TRBD1, 5 bases. The V end was cut by 4 bases, the J end by 1 base, with 10 bases between. The length of the CDR3 is 13 residues. Per the germline V gene, CDR1 is DFQATT and CDR2 is SNEGSKA (reference sequence). The CDR3 bases are TGCAGTGCTATTGACAGTAAGAACACTGAAGCTTTCTTT. Translated, it gives CSAIDSKNTEAFF.

This clonotype was seen a handful of times. V gene TRBV25-1 combines with J gene TRBJ2-3; 7 bases agree with TRBD1. Germline-derived CDR1 and CDR2 are MGHDK and SYGVNS. The CDR3 has 14 residues. After removal of 8 bases from V and 0 bases from J, the junction contained 5 bases not matched to a gene. This CDR3 is CASGGQISTDTQYF. The CDR3, as DNA: TGTGCCAGCGGGGGACAGATTAGCACAGATACGCAGTATTTT.

The rearrangement joins TRBV7-9 to TRBJ2-5; D may be TRBD1 or TRBD2 (5 bases each). The ends were cut back, 5 bases at V and 5 bases at J, with 15 bases in the middle. In germline, CDR1 is SEHNR, CDR2 FQNEAQ (reference sequence). There are 14 residues in the CDR3. In DNA form, the CDR3 reads TGTGCCAGCAGCCCCTGGGCAGGGACGGAGACCCAGTACTTC. This codes for CASSPWAGTETQYF.

This clonotype occurred a few times. The chain joins TRBV20-1 to TRBJ2-1, with D unclear. Looked up from germline, CDR1 is DFQATT and CDR2 is SNEGSKA (reference sequence). The CDR3 consists of 15 residues. The V gene lost 1 base and the J gene lost 2 bases, with 12 bases spanning the gap. The CDR3 nucleotides read TGCAGTGCTAGAGTTTTGGGCCGTACCTACAATGAGCAGTTCTTC. This gives the protein CSARVLGRTYNEQFF.

The chain couples TRBV9 to TRBJ2-2; D perhaps matches TRBD1 (6 bases). The CDR3 length is 18 residues. V was shortened by 4 bases and J by 2 bases, with 21 bases between the two germline ends. Germline CDR1 reads SGDLS; CDR2 reads YYNGEE. This chain's CDR3 is CASSSNPGEIRNTGELFF. The CDR3 DNA is TGTGCCAGCAGCTCAAACCCAGGGGAAATTAGAAACACCGGGGAGCTGTTTTTT.

This clonotype occurred a few times. The chain carries TRBV12-3 or TRBV12-4 and TRBJ2-7; the D is unclear. Trimming pared 6 bases from V and 6 bases from J, leaving 12 bases between. The CDR3 has 12 amino acids. The CDR3 coding sequence is TGTGCCAGCAGCAACGGGCTCGCCGAGCAGTACTTC. Protein product: CASSNGLAEQYF.

This clonotype was counted between two and nine times. The V call is TRBV14, the J call TRBJ1-3; D uncertain. Germline V gene sequence: CDR1 SGHDN, CDR2 FVKESK. V shed 0 bases and J shed 4 bases, with 4 bases lying between them. The CDR3 covers 13 residues. The CDR3 spells CASSQEYGNTIYF. In DNA form, the CDR3 reads TGTGCCAGCAGCCAAGAATACGGAAACACCATATATTTT.

This clonotype was counted at least ten times. This chain joins TRBV7-9 and TRBJ2-7, with 8 bases aligning to TRBD1. The length of the CDR3 is 15 residues. The germline V gene has CDR1 SEHNR and CDR2 FQNEAQ (reference sequence). The V and J ends lost 5 bases and 6 bases, in that order; junction bases with no gene match: 12. CDR3 sequence: CASSHRSGGGVEQYF. The CDR3 DNA reads as TGTGCCAGCAGCCATAGATCAGGGGGCGGTGTCGAGCAGTACTTC.

This clonotype has more than one count but fewer than ten. V gene TRBV11-3 combines with J gene TRBJ2-1, with TRBD2 identical over 9 bases. V trimming: 5 bases; J trimming: 5 bases; junction bases outside the gene matches: 7. CDR1 SGHNT and CDR2 YENEEA come from the germline V gene. The CDR3 extends over 15 amino acids. CDR3 amino acids: CASSLQRGVNNEQFF. The CDR3 nucleotides read TGTGCCAGCAGCCTCCAGCGGGGGGTCAACAATGAGCAGTTCTTC.

In its sample, this clonotype was seen a few times. The gene calls are TRBV11-3 and TRBJ2-3; no definite D call. Trimming pared 3 bases from V and 4 bases from J, leaving 8 bases between. CDR1 and CDR2 from the germline V gene are SGHNT and YENEEA. CDR3 size: 13 residues. The CDR3 DNA follows: TGTGCCAGCAGCTTCAACGTAGCAGATACGCAGTATTTT. Translating gives CASSFNVADTQYF.

V is TRBV9 and J is TRBJ1-2, with unresolved D. V was pared by 0 bases and J by 4 bases, with 10 bases between. Germline lookup yields CDR1 SGDLS and CDR2 YYNGEE. CDR3 size: 14 residues. CDR3 DNA: TGTGCCAGCAGCGTAGACCAGACCGCCTATGGCTACACCTTC. Translating gives CASSVDQTAYGYTF.

This chain uses TRBV10-2 with TRBJ1-3; D is ambiguous. Germline V CDR1 and CDR2: WSHSY, SAAADI. This CDR3 has 15 amino acids. Trimming took off 3 bases at V and 4 bases at J, with 13 bases between the two ends. This CDR3 reads CASSESGISGNTIYF. DNA for the CDR3: TGCGCCAGCAGTGAAAGTGGGATCTCCGGAAACACCATATATTTT.

This clonotype was counted only a few times. The rearrangement uses TRBV10-3 and TRBJ1-3; D is possibly TRBD1 (6 bases). Trimming removed 2 bases from V and 1 base from J, with 9 bases in between. This CDR3 has 15 amino acids. Germline loops: CDR1 ENHRY, CDR2 SYGVKD. CDR3 coding DNA: TGTGCCATCAGTGAGCAACAGGGATCTGGAAACACCATATATTTT. It specifies CAISEQQGSGNTIYF.

At least ten counts were recorded for this clonotype. Here the CDR3 reads CASSPRGGAYNEQFF. The CDR3 DNA reads as TGTGCCAGCAGCCCGCGGGGGGGCGCCTACAATGAGCAGTTCTTC. J is TRBJ2-1 and V is TRBV7-8, with 9 bases identical to TRBD2. V dropped 5 bases and J dropped 2; count of bases not matched to a gene: 4. The germline CDR1 and CDR2 sequences are SGHVS and FQNEAQ. This CDR3 has 15 residues. Full variable domain (remainder filled in from reference TRBV7-8 and TRBJ2-1): GAGVSQSPRYKVAKRGQDVALRCDPISGHVSLFWYQQALGQGPEFLTYFQNEAQLDKSGLPSDRFFAERPEGSVSTLKIQRTQQEDSAVYLCASSPRGGAYNEQFFGPGTRLTVL.

This clonotype occurred many times. The chain joins TRBV10-3 to TRBJ2-5; no clear D. The V and J ends lost 4 bases and 1 base respectively, with 7 bases between them. Germline V gives CDR1 ENHRY, CDR2 SYGVKD. This CDR3 spans 13 amino acids. CDR3 DNA sequence: TGTGCCATCAGTGGAACTATCCAAGAGACCCAGTACTTC. It codes for CAISGTIQETQYF.

The chain couples TRBV4-3 to TRBJ2-1; the match to TRBD1 covers 11 bases. CDR1 LGHNA and CDR2 YSLEER come from the germline V gene. CDR3 length: 16 amino acids. V dropped 0 bases and J dropped 4; count of bases not matched to a gene: 2. The chain's CDR3 is CASSQEGTGGYNEQFF. The CDR3 DNA sequence: TGCGCCAGCAGCCAAGAGGGGACAGGGGGTTACAATGAGCAGTTCTTC.